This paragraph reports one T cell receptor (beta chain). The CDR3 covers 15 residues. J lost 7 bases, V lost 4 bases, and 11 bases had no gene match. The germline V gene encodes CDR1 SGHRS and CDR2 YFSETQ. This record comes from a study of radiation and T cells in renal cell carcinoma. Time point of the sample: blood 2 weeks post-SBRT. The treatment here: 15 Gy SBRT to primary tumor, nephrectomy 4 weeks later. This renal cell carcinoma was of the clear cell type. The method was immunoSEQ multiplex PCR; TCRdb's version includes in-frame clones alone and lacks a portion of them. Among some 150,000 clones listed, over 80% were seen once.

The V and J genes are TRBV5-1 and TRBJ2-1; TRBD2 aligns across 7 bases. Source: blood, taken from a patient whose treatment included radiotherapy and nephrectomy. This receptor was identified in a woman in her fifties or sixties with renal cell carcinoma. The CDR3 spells CASSPASGGSNEQFF. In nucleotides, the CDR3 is TGCGCCAGCAGCCCGGCTTCGGGGGGATCGAATGAGCAGTTCTTC.